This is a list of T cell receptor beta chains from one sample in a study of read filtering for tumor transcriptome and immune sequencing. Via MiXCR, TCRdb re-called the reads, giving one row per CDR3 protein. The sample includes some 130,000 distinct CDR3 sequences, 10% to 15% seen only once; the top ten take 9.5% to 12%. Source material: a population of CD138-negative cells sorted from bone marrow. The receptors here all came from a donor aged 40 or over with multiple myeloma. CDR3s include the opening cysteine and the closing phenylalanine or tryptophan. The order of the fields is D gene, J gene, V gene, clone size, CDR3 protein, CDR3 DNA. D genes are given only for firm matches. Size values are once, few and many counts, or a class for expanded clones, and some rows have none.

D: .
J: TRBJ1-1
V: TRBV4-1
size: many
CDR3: CASSQVTGNTEAFF
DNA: TGCGCCAGCAGCCAAGTAACAGGGAACACTGAAGCTTTCTTT

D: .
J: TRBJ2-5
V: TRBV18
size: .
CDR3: CASSPPGWQETQYF
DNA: TGTGCCAGCTCACCCCCAGGCTGGCAAGAGACCCAGTACTTC

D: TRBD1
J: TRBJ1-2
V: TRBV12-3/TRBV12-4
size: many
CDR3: CASSQMDQTGHGYTF
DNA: TGTGCCAGCAGCCAGATGGATCAGACAGGGCATGGCTACACCTTC

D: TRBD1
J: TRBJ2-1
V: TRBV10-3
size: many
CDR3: CAISESSGTGGLGEQFF
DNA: TGTGCCATCAGTGAGTCATCCGGGACAGGGGGCCTCGGTGAGCAGTTCTTC

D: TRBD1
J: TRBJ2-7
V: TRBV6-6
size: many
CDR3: CASRHTDRGMNEQYF
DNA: TGTGCCAGCAGGCACACGGACAGGGGAATGAACGAGCAGTACTTC

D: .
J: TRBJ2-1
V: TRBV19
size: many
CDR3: CASSSQGGYEQFF
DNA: TGTGCCAGTAGTAGTCAGGGGGGGTATGAGCAGTTCTTC

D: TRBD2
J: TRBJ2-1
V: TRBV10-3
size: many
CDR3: CAISQGTSGGREQFF
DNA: TGTGCCATCAGCCAAGGGACTAGCGGGGGACGAGAGCAGTTCTTC

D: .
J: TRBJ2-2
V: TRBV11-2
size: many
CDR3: CASSSAVGELFF
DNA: TGTGCCAGCAGCTCCGCCGTCGGGGAGCTGTTTTTT

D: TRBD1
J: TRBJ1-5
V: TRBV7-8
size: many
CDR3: CASSSAQGAYQPQHF
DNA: TGTGCCAGCAGCTCGGCTCAGGGGGCTTACCAGCCCCAGCATTTT

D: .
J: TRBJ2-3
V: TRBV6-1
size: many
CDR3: CASSIPWGAPRSTDTQYF
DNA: TGTGCCAGCAGTATTCCCTGGGGAGCCCCACGCAGCACAGATACGCAGTATTTT

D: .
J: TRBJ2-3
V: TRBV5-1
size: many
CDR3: CASSLGGRSSTDTQYF
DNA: TGCGCCAGCAGCTTGGGCGGACGGTCTAGCACAGATACGCAGTATTTT

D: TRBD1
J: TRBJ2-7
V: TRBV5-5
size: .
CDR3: CASSLAGQGTYEQYF
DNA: TGTGCCAGCAGCTTGGCCGGACAGGGGACGTACGAGCAGTACTTC

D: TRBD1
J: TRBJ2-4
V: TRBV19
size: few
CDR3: CASSTNRGDKNIQYF
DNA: TGTGCCAGTAGTACTAACAGGGGAGACAAAAACATTCAGTACTTC

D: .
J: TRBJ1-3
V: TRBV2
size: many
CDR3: CASWMGSGNTIYF
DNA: TGTGCCAGCTGGATGGGCTCTGGAAACACCATATATTTT

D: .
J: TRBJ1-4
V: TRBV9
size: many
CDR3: CASSVDPGENEKLFF
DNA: TGTGCCAGCAGCGTAGATCCAGGGGAGAATGAAAAACTGTTTTTT

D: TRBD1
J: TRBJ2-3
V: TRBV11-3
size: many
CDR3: CASSSKPQGAQYF
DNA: TGTGCCAGCAGCTCAAAACCACAGGGGGCGCAGTATTTT

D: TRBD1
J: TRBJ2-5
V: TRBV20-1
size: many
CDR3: CSVDLPGQGGLAQETQYF
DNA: TGCAGTGTTGACTTGCCGGGACAGGGGGGATTGGCGCAAGAGACCCAGTACTTC

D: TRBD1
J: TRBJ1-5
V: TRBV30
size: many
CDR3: CACRDRGQQPQHF
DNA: TGTGCCTGCAGGGACAGGGGGCAACAGCCCCAGCATTTT

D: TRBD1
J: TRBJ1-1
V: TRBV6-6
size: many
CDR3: CASKTGGGSTEAFF
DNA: TGTGCCAGCAAGACAGGGGGAGGTAGCACTGAAGCTTTCTTT

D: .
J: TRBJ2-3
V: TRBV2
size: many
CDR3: CASGGVGTDTQYF
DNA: TGTGCCAGCGGGGGCGTCGGTACAGATACGCAGTATTTT

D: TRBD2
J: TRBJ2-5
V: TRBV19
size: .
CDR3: CASSATSVETQYF
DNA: TGTGCCAGTAGTGCGACTAGCGTAGAGACCCAGTACTTC

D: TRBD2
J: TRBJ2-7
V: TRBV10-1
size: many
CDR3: CASSESRLAGVYEQYF
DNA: TGCGCCAGCAGTGAAAGTAGACTAGCGGGTGTCTACGAGCAGTACTTC

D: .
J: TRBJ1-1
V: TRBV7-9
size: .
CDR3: CASSPRLRQVTEAFF
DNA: TGTGCCAGCAGCCCTCGTCTCCGTCAGGTGACTGAAGCTTTCTTT

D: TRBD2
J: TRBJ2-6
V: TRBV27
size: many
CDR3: CASRRAGGVAGANVLTF
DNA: TGTGCCAGCAGGAGGGCGGGAGGCGTTGCTGGGGCCAACGTCCTGACTTTC

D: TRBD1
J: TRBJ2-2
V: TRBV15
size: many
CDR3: CATSEDRAANTGELFF
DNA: TGTGCCACCAGCGAAGACAGGGCCGCGAACACCGGGGAGCTGTTTTTT

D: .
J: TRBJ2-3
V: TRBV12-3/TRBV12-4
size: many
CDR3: CASLETGGGTDTQYF
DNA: TGTGCCAGCCTTGAGACGGGCGGGGGCACAGATACGCAGTATTTT

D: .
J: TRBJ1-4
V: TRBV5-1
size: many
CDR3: CASSFAGYNEKLFF
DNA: TGCGCCAGCAGCTTCGCCGGCTATAATGAAAAACTGTTTTTT

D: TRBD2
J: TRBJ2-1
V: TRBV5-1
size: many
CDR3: CASSAQGLAGNEQFF
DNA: TGCGCCAGCAGCGCTCAGGGACTAGCTGGGAATGAGCAGTTCTTC

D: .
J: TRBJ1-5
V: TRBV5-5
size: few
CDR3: CASSWGSGEPQHF
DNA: TGTGCCAGCAGCTGGGGCTCAGGGGAGCCCCAGCATTTT

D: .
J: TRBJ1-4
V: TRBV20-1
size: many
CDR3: CSATGYEKLFF
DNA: TGCAGTGCTACCGGTTACGAAAAACTGTTTTTT

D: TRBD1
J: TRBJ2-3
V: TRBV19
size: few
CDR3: CASRPRQGRGTDTQYF
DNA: TGTGCCAGTAGGCCCAGACAGGGCCGTGGCACAGATACGCAGTATTTT

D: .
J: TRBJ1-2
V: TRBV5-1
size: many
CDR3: CASSLARPSNGYTF
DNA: TGCGCCAGCAGCTTGGCCCGCCCTTCTAATGGCTACACCTTC

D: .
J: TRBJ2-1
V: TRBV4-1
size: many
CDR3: CASSRMDADNEQFF
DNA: TGCGCCAGCAGCCGTATGGACGCTGACAATGAGCAGTTCTTC

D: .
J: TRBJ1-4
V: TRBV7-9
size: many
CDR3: CASSLTATNEKLFF
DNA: TGCGCCAGCAGCCTGACAGCCACTAATGAAAAACTGTTTTTT

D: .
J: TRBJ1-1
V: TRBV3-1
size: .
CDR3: CASSQDSKNTEAFF
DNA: TGTGCCAGCAGCCAAGACAGCAAGAACACTGAAGCTTTCTTT

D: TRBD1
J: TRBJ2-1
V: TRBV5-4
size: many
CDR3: CASSLDRGSGNEQFF
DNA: TGTGCCAGCAGCTTGGACAGGGGAAGTGGTAATGAGCAGTTCTTC

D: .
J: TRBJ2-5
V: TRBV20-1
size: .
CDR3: CSPTLRGDQETQYF
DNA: TGCAGTCCTACCCTTCGGGGAGATCAAGAGACCCAGTACTTC

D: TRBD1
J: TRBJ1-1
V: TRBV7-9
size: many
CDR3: CASSLAGTANTEAFF
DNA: TGTGCCAGCAGCTTAGCAGGGACAGCAAACACTGAAGCTTTCTTT

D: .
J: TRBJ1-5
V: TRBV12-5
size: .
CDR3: CASGLVLVPDSLYSNQPQHF
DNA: TGTGCTAGTGGTTTGGTACTGGTGCCGGACAGCCTGTATAGCAATCAGCCCCAGCATTTT

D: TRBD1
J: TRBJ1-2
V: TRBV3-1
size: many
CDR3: CASSRGQGGTNYGYTF
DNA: TGTGCCAGCAGTCGAGGACAGGGGGGGACTAACTATGGCTACACCTTC

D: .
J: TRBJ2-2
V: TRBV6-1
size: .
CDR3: CASSEWAWRTTGELFF
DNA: TGTGCCAGCAGTGAATGGGCCTGGCGAACGACCGGGGAGCTGTTTTTT

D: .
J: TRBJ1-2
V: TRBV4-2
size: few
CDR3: CASSQEGGGAIYGYTF
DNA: TGTGCCAGCAGCCAAGAAGGAGGGGGAGCCATCTATGGCTACACCTTC

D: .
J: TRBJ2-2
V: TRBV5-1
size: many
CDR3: CASSLALPNTGELFF
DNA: TGCGCCAGCAGCTTGGCTCTCCCGAACACCGGGGAGCTGTTTTTT

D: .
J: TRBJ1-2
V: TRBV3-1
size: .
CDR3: CASSQDRGTYGYAF
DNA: TGTGCCAGCAGCCAAGATCGGGGGACCTATGGCTACGCCTTC

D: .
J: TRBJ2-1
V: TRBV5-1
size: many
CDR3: CASSLDFGGPNEQFF
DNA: TGCGCCAGCAGCTTGGATTTCGGGGGGCCCAATGAGCAGTTCTTC

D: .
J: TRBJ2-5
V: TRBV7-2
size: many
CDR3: CASSLVSGAGRETQYF
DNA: TGTGCCAGCAGCTTAGTATCTGGGGCTGGGAGGGAGACCCAGTACTTC

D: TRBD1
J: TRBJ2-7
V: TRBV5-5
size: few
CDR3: CASSLAQGVAYEQYF
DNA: TGTGCCAGCAGCTTGGCCCAGGGGGTTGCCTACGAGCAGTACTTC

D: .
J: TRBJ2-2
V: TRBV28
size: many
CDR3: CASRLDSVATGELFF
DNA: TGTGCCAGCAGACTCGACAGTGTGGCGACCGGGGAGCTGTTTTTT

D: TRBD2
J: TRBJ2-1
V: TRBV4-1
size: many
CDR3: CASSRGLAYNEQFF
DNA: TGCGCCAGCAGCCGGGGACTAGCATACAATGAGCAGTTCTTC

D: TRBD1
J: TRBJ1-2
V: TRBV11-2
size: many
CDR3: CASSLNGQGELERYGYTF
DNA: TGTGCCAGCAGCTTAAACGGACAGGGAGAGTTAGAACGCTATGGCTACACCTTC

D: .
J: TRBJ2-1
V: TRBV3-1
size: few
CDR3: CASSQVAWSVYNEQFF
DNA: TGTGCCAGCAGCCAAGTTGCATGGAGTGTCTACAATGAGCAGTTCTTC

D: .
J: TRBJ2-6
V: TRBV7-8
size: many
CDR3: CASTAWGTGSGANVLTF
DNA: TGTGCCAGCACCGCATGGGGGACGGGCTCTGGGGCCAACGTCCTGACTTTC

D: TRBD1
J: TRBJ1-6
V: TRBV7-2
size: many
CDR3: CASSLEGTASYNSPLHF
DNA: TGTGCCAGCAGCTTAGAAGGGACAGCCTCCTATAATTCACCCCTCCACTTT

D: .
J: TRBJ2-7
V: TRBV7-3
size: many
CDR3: CASRSQDSYEQYF
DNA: TGTGCCAGCAGGTCCCAAGACTCCTACGAGCAGTACTTC

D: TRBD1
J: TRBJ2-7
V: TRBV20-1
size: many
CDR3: CSARDSGTATPYEQYF
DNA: TGCAGTGCTAGAGATTCAGGGACAGCGACCCCCTACGAGCAGTACTTC

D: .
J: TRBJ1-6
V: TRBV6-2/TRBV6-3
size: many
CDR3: CASSDQGTYNSPLHF
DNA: TGTGCCAGCAGCGACCAGGGAACCTATAATTCACCCCTCCACTTT

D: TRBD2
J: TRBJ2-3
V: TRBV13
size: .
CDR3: CASSLGMGGTTDTQYF
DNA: TGTGCCAGCAGCTTAGGTATGGGGGGGACCACAGATACGCAGTATTTT

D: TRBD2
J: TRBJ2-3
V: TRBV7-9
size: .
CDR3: CASSIGTSLYF
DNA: TGTGCCAGCAGCATCGGGACTAGCTTGTATTTT

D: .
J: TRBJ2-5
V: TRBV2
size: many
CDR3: CASSKGTELETQYF
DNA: TGTGCCAGCAGCAAAGGGACCGAGTTAGAGACCCAGTACTTC

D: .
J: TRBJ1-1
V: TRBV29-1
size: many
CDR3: CSVTPRAEGRAFF
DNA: TGCAGCGTCACCCCCCGGGCGGAGGGTAGGGCTTTCTTT